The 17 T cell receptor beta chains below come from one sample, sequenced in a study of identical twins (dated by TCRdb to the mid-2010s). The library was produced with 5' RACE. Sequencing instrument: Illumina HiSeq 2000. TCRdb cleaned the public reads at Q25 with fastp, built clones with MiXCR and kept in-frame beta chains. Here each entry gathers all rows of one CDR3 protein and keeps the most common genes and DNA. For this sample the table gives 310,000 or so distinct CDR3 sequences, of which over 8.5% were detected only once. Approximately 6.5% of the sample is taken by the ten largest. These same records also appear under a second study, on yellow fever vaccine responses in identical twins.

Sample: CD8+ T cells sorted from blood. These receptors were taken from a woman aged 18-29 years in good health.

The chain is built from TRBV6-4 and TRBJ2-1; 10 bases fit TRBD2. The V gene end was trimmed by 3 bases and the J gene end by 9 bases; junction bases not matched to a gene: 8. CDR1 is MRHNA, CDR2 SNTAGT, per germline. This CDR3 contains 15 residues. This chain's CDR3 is CASSEGAGGPSEQFF. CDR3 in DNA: TGTGCCAGCAGTGAAGGAGCGGGAGGGCCCTCTGAGCAGTTCTTC.

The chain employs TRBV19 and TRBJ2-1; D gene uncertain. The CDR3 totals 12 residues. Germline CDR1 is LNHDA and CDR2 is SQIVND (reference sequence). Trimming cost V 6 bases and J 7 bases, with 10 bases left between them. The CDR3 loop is CASRSGRNEQFF. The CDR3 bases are TGTGCCAGTAGATCGGGCCGGAATGAGCAGTTCTTC.

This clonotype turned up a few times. CDR3 in DNA: TGTGCCAGCAGCGTAGGACTAGCGGGGCAAAACACCGGGGAGCTGTTTTTT. It translates to CASSVGLAGQNTGELFF. The chain employs TRBV9 and TRBJ2-2, with 11 bases fitting TRBD2. Germline loops: CDR1 SGDLS, CDR2 YYNGEE. The trim removed 0 bases at V and 2 bases at J, leaving 3 bases unmatched. CDR3 length: 17 amino acids.

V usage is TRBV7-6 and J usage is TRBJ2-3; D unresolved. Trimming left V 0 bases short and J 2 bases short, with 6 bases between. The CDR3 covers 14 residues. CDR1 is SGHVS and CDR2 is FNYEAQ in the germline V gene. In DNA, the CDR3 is TGTGCCAGCAGCTTAGCTGAGGACACAGATACGCAGTATTTT. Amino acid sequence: CASSLAEDTDTQYF.

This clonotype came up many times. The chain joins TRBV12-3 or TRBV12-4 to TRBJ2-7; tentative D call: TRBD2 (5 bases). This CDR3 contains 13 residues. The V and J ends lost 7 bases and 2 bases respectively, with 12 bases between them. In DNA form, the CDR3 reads TGTGCCAGCACCTTCGGAGGCACCTACGAGCAGTACTTC. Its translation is CASTFGGTYEQYF.

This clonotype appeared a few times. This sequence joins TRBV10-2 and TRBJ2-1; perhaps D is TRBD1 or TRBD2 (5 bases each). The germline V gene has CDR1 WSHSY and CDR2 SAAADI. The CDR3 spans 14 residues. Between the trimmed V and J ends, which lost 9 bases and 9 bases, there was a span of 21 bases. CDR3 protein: CASYPGHGAGEQFF. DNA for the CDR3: TGCGCCAGTTATCCCGGGCACGGGGCCGGTGAGCAGTTCTTC.

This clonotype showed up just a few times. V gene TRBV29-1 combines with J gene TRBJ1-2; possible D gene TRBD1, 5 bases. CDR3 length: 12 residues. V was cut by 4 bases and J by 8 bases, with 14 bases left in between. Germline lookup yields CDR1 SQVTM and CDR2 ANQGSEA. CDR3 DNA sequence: TGCAGCGTTGTTGGGGGGACGGGCGGCTACACCTTC. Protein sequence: CSVVGGTGGYTF.

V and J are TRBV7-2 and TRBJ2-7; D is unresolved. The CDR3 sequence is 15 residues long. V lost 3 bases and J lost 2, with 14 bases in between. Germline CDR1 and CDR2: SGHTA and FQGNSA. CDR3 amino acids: CASSLGSTTPYEQYF. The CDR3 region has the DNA TGTGCCAGCAGCTTGGGATCTACGACCCCCTACGAGCAGTACTTC. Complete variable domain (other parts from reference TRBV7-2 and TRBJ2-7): GAGVSQSPSNKVTEKGKDVELRCDPISGHTALYWYRQSLGQGLEFLIYFQGNSAPDKSGLPSDRFSAERTGGSVSTLTIQRTQQEDSAVYLCASSLGSTTPYEQYFGPGTRLTVT.

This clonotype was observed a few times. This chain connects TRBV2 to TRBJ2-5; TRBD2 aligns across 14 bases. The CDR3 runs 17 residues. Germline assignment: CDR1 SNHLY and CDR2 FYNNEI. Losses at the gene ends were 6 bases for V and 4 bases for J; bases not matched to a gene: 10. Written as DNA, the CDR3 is TGTGCCAGCAGACAGACTAGCGGGGGGGCTGAGGGAGAGACCCAGTACTTC. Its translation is CASRQTSGGAEGETQYF.

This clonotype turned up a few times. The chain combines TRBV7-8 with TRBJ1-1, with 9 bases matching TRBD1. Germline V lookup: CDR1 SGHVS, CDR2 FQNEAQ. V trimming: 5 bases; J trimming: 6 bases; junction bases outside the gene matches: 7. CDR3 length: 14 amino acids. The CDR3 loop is CASSPWTGESEAFF. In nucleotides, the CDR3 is TGTGCCAGCAGCCCCTGGACAGGGGAGTCTGAAGCTTTCTTT.

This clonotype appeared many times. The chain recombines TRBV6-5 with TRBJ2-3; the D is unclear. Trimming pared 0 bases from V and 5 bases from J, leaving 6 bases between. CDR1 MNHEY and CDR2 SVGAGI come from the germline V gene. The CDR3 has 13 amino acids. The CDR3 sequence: CASSYSSGDTQYF. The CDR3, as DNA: TGTGCCAGCAGTTACTCGTCAGGAGATACGCAGTATTTT.

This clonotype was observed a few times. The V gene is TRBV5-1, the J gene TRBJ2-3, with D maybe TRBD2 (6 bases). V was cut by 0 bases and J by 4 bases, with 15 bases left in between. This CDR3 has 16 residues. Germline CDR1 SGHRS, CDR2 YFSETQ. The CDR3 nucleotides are TGCGCCAGCAGCTTGGAGGGCGGAGGGGTTGCAGATACGCAGTATTTT. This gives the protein CASSLEGGGVADTQYF.

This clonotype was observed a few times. In DNA form, the CDR3 reads TGTGCCAGCAGCTTCTCTCCGGGGGAAGGGGAGGAGACCCAGTACTTC. Translated: CASSFSPGEGEETQYF. This chain connects TRBV11-2 to TRBJ2-5; D possibly corresponds to TRBD2 (6 bases). V was cut by 3 bases and J by 5 bases, with 19 bases left in between. Looked up from germline, CDR1 is SGHAT and CDR2 is FQNNGV. The CDR3 sequence is 16 residues long.

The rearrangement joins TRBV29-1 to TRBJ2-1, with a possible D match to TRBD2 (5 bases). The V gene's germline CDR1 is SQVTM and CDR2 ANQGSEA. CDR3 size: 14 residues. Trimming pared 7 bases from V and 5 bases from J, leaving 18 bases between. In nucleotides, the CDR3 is TGCAGCGCCGTAGGTCTCCTAGCCCACAATGAGCAGTTCTTC. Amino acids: CSAVGLLAHNEQFF.

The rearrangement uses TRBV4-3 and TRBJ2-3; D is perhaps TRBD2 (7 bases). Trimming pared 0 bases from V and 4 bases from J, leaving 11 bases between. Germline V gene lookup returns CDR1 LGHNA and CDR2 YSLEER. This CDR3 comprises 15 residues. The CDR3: CASSQDRGAADTQYF. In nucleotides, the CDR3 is TGCGCCAGCAGCCAAGATCGGGGGGCAGCAGATACGCAGTATTTT.

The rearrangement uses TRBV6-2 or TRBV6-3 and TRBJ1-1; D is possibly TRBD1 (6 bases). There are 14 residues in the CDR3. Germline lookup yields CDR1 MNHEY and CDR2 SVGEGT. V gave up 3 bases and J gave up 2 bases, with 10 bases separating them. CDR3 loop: CASSYWTVNTEAFF. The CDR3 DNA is TGTGCCAGCAGTTATTGGACAGTAAACACTGAAGCTTTCTTT.

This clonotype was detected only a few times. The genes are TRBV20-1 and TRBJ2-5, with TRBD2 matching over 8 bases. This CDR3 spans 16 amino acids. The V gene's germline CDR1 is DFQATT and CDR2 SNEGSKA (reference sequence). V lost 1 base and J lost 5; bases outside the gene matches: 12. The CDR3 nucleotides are TGCAGTGCTAGAGCCCTACTAGCGGCCTTAGGGGAGACCCAGTACTTC. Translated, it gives CSARALLAALGETQYF.